This T cell receptor (beta chain) is from a study of early T cells in non-severe SARS-CoV-2 infection. Study summary: Chains were not paired, and sequencing was done on bulk RNA from unsorted whole blood. Points from the study as a whole: Matches to VDJdb favored anti-spike CD8 responses and missed private and CD4 specificities.

A word on this clonotype: Its antigen is not known.

The CDR3 has 14 residues. The ends lost 6 bases at V and 4 bases at J; junction bases unmatched: 6. The library protocol tagged individual cDNA molecules with unique molecular identifiers. MiXCR, run by TCRdb on the 5' RACE reads, gives a single entry per CDR3 protein. The table lists tens of thousands of distinct CDR3 sequences, under 14% of them singletons. The chain links TRBV12-3 or TRBV12-4 to TRBJ1-5; TRBD1 aligns across 7 bases. This receptor was identified in an adult who was a healthcare worker with PCR-confirmed SARS-CoV-2 infection or an uninfected control (not recorded which). The sample was whole blood. This CDR3 is CASSRGTANQPQHF. CDR3 nucleotides: TGTGCCAGCAGCCGCGGGACAGCTAATCAGCCCCAGCATTTT.